A selection of T cell receptor beta chains follows, all from one sample in a study of radiotherapy plus CTLA-4 blockade in lung cancer. Using immunoSEQ multiplex PCR, the repertoire was profiled, and TCRdb retains in-frame clones only, with some absent. Among around 63,000 clones listed, approximately 76% were seen once. The sample was peripheral blood, taken from a patient treated with radiotherapy plus ipilimumab. The receptors were gathered from a human donor with non-small cell lung cancer whose response to radiotherapy plus ipilimumab could not be evaluated. Some clones in this sample may be carry-over from other donors' samples. Both conserved end residues are part of each CDR3. A D gene is named only where the DNA matches it firmly. The listing skips clone size in some rows; elsewhere it reads once, few, many or a size class.

d_call j_call v_call clone_size cdr3_aa cdr3_nt
TRBD1 TRBJ1-5 TRBV2 - CASSAETGDRSNQPQHF TGTGCCAGCAGTGCTGAGACAGGGGACCGCTCGAATCAGCCCCAGCATTTT
- TRBJ1-1 TRBV10-1 once CASTDRRDTEAFF TGCGCCAGCACCGACAGAAGGGACACTGAAGCTTTCTTT
TRBD1 TRBJ1-1 TRBV6-1 - CASSYGQDEAFF TGTGCCAGCAGTTATGGACAGGACGAAGCTTTCTTT
- TRBJ1-4 TRBV7-9 medium-sized CASSLVTARPTEKLFF TGTGCCAGCAGCTTAGTTACGGCCAGGCCGACTGAAAAACTGTTTTTT
- TRBJ2-1 TRBV5-1 - CASSSGPLPYNEQFF TGCGCCAGCAGCTCAGGGCCGCTCCCCTACAATGAGCAGTTCTTC
TRBD1 TRBJ1-4 TRBV7-2 - CASSLYGQGATNEKLFF TGTGCCAGCAGCTTATACGGACAGGGGGCAACTAATGAAAAACTGTTTTTT
- TRBJ1-3 TRBV30 - CAWSTGRAGGNTIYF TGTGCCTGGAGTACCGGAAGGGCGGGTGGAAACACCATATATTTT
TRBD1 TRBJ1-1 TRBV18 - CASSPPGQAHMNTEAFF TGTGCCAGCTCACCACCCGGACAGGCACATATGAACACTGAAGCTTTCTTT
- TRBJ2-7 TRBV12-5 once CASGLAVGTGYEQYF TGTGCTAGTGGTTTGGCGGTCGGTACCGGCTACGAGCAGTACTTC
- TRBJ2-5 TRBV7-9 - CASSTGQLLQETQYF TGTGCCAGCAGCACCGGACAGCTCTTACAAGAGACCCAGTACTTC
- TRBJ2-7 TRBV9 - CASSVEGGRNEQYF TGTGCCAGCAGCGTAGAGGGGGGGCGGAACGAGCAGTACTTC
TRBD1 TRBJ1-2 TRBV30 - CAWSGISPGQGDYGYTF TGTGCCTGGAGCGGTATTTCGCCGGGACAGGGGGACTATGGCTACACCTTC
- TRBJ2-1 TRBV5-6 - CASSFGTLYNEQFF TGTGCCAGCAGCTTTGGGACACTATACAATGAGCAGTTCTTC
TRBD2 TRBJ2-5 TRBV5-4 - CASSLASSGETQYF TGTGCCAGCAGCTTGGCGTCTAGCGGAGAGACCCAGTACTTC
- TRBJ1-5 TRBV28 - CASSLALVFSSQHF TGTGCCAGCAGTTTAGCTTTAGTTTTTAGTTCTCAGCATTTT
- TRBJ2-5 TRBV5-4 - CASSRGGLGETQYF TGTGCCAGCAGCCGTGGCGGGCTGGGGGAGACCCAGTACTTC
TRBD1 TRBJ1-2 TRBV5-1 once CASGDGTGYGYTF TGCGCCAGCGGTGACGGGACAGGCTATGGCTACACCTTC
- TRBJ2-2 TRBV7-7 - CASSRGTLGFAGELFF TGTGCTAGCAGCCGCGGGACTTTAGGGTTCGCCGGGGAGCTGTTTTTT
- TRBJ1-4 TRBV7-9 - CASSSIANEKLFF TGTGCCAGCAGCTCTATTGCTAATGAAAAACTGTTTTTT
TRBD1 TRBJ1-4 TRBV7-2 - CASSLAGTVTFEKLFF TGTGCCAGCAGCTTAGCGGGGACAGTCACGTTTGAAAAACTGTTTTTT
- TRBJ1-3 TRBV6-5 - CASSYSGRGQNTIYF TGTGCCAGCAGTTACTCAGGCAGGGGTCAAAACACCATATATTTT
TRBD1 TRBJ1-2 TRBV6-5 - CASLHGDRDGYTF TGTGCCAGCCTTCATGGGGACAGGGATGGCTACACCTTC
TRBD2 TRBJ2-1 TRBV10-3 - CATGGTSGGANEQFF TGTGCCACCGGAGGGACTAGCGGGGGGGCAAATGAGCAGTTCTTC
- TRBJ2-1 TRBV27 - CASTRGSYNEQFF TGTGCCAGCACCCGGGGGTCCTACAATGAGCAGTTCTTC
- TRBJ1-1 TRBV5-4 - CASSLDLADLRWNTEAFF TGTGCCAGCAGCTTGGATCTTGCTGACTTACGGTGGAACACTGAAGCTTTCTTT
TRBD1 TRBJ1-2 TRBV6-5 - CASSVGQGANYGYTF TGTGCCAGCAGTGTCGGACAGGGAGCTAACTATGGCTACACCTTC
TRBD1 TRBJ1-2 TRBV7-8 once CASRRQGADGYTF TGTGCCAGCAGGAGACAGGGGGCGGATGGCTACACCTTC
- TRBJ2-7 TRBV29-1 - CSVGSVNSYEQYF TGCAGCGTTGGGTCCGTGAACTCCTACGAGCAGTACTTC
TRBD1 TRBJ1-1 TRBV4-1 - CASSDAGTGMNTEAFF TGCGCCAGCAGCGACGCTGGGACAGGAATGAACACTGAAGCTTTCTTT
- TRBJ1-4 TRBV30 - CAWSVEPGRGEKLFF TGTGCCTGGAGTGTAGAGCCCGGACGGGGAGAAAAACTGTTTTTT
TRBD1 TRBJ2-7 TRBV5-1 - CASSLAQGIYEQYF TGCGCCAGCAGCTTGGCACAGGGGATCTACGAGCAGTACTTC
- TRBJ1-5 TRBV7-8 few CASSQRLGHPPSPQHF TGTGCCAGCAGCCAAAGACTTGGACATCCCCCGTCGCCCCAGCATTTT
TRBD1 TRBJ2-5 TRBV6-4 - CASTPEDREETQYF TGTGCCAGCACCCCCGAGGACAGGGAAGAGACCCAGTACTTC
TRBD1 TRBJ1-4 TRBV6-6 - CASSTKTGGREKLFF TGTGCCAGCAGTACTAAGACAGGGGGGCGTGAAAAACTGTTTTTT
- TRBJ2-6 TRBV6-1 - CASSVISGLGANVLTF TGTGCCAGCAGTGTAATCTCTGGGCTCGGGGCCAACGTCCTGACTTTC
- TRBJ1-4 TRBV28 - CASSSPGQLNEKLFF TGTGCCAGCAGTTCCCCGGGACAACTAAATGAAAAACTGTTTTTT
- TRBJ1-1 TRBV5-1 - CASSLDRGMNTEAFF TGCGCCAGCAGCCTGGACAGAGGGATGAACACTGAAGCTTTCTTT
- TRBJ2-7 TRBV7-8 - CASSLGPGNLYEQYF TGTGCCAGCAGCTTAGGTCCAGGCAACCTCTACGAGCAGTACTTC
TRBD1 TRBJ1-5 TRBV5-1 - CASSLGAQGNQPQHF TGCGCCAGCAGCTTGGGGGCACAGGGGAATCAGCCCCAGCATTTT
- TRBJ1-4 TRBV30 few CAWGSGGTNEKLFF TGTGCCTGGGGTTCGGGAGGGACTAATGAAAAACTGTTTTTT
- TRBJ1-6 TRBV28 - CASSSNRDTVVSSPLHF TGTGCCAGCAGTTCAAACCGGGACACGGTAGTCTCTTCACCCCTCCACTTT
TRBD1 TRBJ1-5 TRBV19 - CASSIRRGRRQPQHF TGTGCCAGTAGTATTCGCAGGGGGCGTCGGCAGCCCCAGCATTTT
- TRBJ2-7 TRBV15 - CATSSLTGTREQYF TGTGCCACCAGCAGCCTCACCGGGACACGCGAGCAGTACTTC